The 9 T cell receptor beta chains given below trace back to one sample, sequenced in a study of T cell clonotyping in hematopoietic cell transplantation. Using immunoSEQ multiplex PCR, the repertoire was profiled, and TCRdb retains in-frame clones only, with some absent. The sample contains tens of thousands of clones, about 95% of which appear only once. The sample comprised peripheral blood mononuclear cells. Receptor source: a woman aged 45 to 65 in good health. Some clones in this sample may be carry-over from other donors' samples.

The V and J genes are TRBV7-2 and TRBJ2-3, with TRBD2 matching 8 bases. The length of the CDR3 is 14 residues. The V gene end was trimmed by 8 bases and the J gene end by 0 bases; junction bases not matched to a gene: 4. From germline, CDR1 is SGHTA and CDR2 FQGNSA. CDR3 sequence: CASERGPSTDTQYF. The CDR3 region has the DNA TGTGCCAGCGAGCGGGGGCCTAGCACAGATACGCAGTATTTT. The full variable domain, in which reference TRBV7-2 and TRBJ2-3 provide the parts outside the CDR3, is GAGVSQSPSNKVTEKGKDVELRCDPISGHTALYWYRQSLGQGLEFLIYFQGNSAPDKSGLPSDRFSAERTGGSVSTLTIQRTQQEDSAVYLCASERGPSTDTQYFGPGTRLTVL.

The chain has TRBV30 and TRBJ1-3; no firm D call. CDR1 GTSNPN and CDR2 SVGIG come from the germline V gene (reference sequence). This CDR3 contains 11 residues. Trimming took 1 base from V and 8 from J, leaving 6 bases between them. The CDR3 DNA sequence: TGTGCCTGGAGTGAAAAATACACCATATATTTT. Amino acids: CAWSEKYTIYF.

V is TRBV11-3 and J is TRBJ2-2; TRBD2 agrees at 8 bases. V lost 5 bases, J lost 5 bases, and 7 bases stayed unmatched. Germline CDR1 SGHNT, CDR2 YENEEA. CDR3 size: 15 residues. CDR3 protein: CASSPGRATTGELFF. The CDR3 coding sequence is TGTGCCAGCAGCCCCGGGAGGGCCACTACCGGGGAGCTGTTTTTT.

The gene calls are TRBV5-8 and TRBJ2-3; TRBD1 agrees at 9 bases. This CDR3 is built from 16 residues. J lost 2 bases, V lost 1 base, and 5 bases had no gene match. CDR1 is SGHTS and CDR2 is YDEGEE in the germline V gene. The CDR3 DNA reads TGTGCCAGCAGCTTGAGCGGGGACAGGGTCACAGATACGCAGTATTTT. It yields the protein CASSLSGDRVTDTQYF.

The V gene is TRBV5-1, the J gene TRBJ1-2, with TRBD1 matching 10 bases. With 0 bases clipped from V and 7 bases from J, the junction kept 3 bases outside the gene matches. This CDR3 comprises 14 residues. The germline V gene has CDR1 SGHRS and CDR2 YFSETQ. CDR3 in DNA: TGCGCCAGCAGCTTGGGACAGGGGGCCGGTGGCTACACCTTC. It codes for CASSLGQGAGGYTF.

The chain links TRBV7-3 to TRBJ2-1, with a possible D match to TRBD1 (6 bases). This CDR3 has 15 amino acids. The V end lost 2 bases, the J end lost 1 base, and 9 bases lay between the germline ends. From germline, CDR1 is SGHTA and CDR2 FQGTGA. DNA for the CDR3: TGTGCCAGCAGCTTAGTTCAGGGGTCCTACAATGAGCAGTTCTTC. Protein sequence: CASSLVQGSYNEQFF.

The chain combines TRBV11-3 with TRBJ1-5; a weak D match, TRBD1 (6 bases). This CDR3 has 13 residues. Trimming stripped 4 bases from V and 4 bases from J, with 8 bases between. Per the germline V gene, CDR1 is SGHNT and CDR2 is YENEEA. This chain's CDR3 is CASSSDRNQPQHF. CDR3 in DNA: TGTGCCAGCAGCTCCGACAGGAATCAGCCCCAGCATTTT.

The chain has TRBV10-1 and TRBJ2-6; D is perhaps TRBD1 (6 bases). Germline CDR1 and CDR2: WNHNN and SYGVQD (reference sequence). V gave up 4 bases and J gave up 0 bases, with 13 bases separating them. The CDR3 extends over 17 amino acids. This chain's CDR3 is CASSGRDTFSGANVLTF. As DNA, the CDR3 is TGCGCCAGCAGTGGCCGGGACACTTTCTCTGGGGCCAACGTCCTGACTTTC.

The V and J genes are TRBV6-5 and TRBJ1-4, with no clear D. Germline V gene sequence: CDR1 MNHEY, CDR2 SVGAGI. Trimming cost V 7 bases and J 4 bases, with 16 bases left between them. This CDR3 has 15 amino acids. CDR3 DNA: TGTGCCAGCACAATGAACCCAGGCCTTAATGAAAAACTGTTTTTT. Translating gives CASTMNPGLNEKLFF.